Listed below are T cell receptor beta chains from one sample, sequenced in a study of OX40 agonist ivuxolimab in advanced cancers. This table comes from immunoSEQ multiplex PCR, and its TCRdb copy is limited to in-frame clones, with some not included. The sample holds about 62,000 clones; roughly four fifths are singletons and the top ten take 1%. The material sequenced was CD4+ or CD8+ T cells sorted from blood, taken in a trial of the OX40 agonist ivuxolimab. The source is an adult with an advanced solid tumor such as melanoma, head and neck, liver or kidney cancer. CDR3s leave out the opening cysteine and the closing phenylalanine or tryptophan. The order of the fields is V gene, CDR3 protein.

TRBV18 | ASSPSGGYNEQF
TRBV5-4 | ASSLPGQLSTDTQY
TRBV4-3 | ASSQGTQNYGYT
TRBV9 | ASSSGRGLGADTQY
TRBV28 | ASSWALNTEAF
TRBV11-2 | ASSEMSGFTTDTQY
TRBV30 | AWSVYRGPYNEQF
TRBV4-3 | ASSQEVGDTQY
TRBV5-4 | ASSPSDGGRNIQY
TRBV5-1 | ASSSNLSPSTDTQY
TRBV30 | AWSVPFSTSYNEQF
TRBV19 | ASSLVAGAASQETQY
TRBV2 | ASSEAGRGSTEAF
TRBV5-4 | ASSPDRSSYNEQF
TRBV2 | ASSERREIAF
TRBV5-1 | ASSLSFQEETQY
TRBV30 | AWSVQGVTEAF
TRBV15 | ATSLGRNQPQH
TRBV9 | ASSKARDGYT
TRBV5-6 | ASSFSRTALNTEAF
TRBV7-9 | ASSPQLGYEQY
TRBV4-1 | ASSQEVAGEKLF
TRBV11-2 | ASSSGAETQY
TRBV29-1 | SVNLNTEAF
TRBV5-1 | ASSIRQGSSYEQY
TRBV19 | ASRMDRLNQPQH
TRBV13 | ASIAGEQGWTEAF
TRBV7-6 | ASSSSLTLTSGGRTTDTQY
TRBV6-1 | ASNVWDTEAF
TRBV11-2 | ASSLRRSDQGYEQF
TRBV5-4 | ASSSGTAFSYEQY
TRBV19 | ASSRLGTTGFY
TRBV5-1 | ASHNPGTSENEQF
TRBV11-3 | ASSMDSGTYNEQF
TRBV10-3 | AISAEGARGYT
TRBV5-1 | ASSLELGGTDTQY
TRBV10-3 | AISESTEMNTEAF
TRBV5-6 | ASSLGAGDYGYT
TRBV18 | ATALSGEQF
TRBV5-5 | ASSPSATSGGAKYNEQF
TRBV30 | AWSEIGRGQGITNEKLF
TRBV5-5 | ASSWGGGGQIYEQY
TRBV14 | ASSQLAGGRSEQY
TRBV5-1 | ASSLDFNNSPLH
TRBV30 | AWSHGDTQY
TRBV6-5 | ASSYSNRPEKETQY
TRBV4-1 | ASSRQARTGQGAQNYGYT